The 22 T cell receptor beta chains presented below share a single source sample, sequenced in a study of T cells after yellow fever vaccination. MiXCR, applied by TCRdb to the 5' RACE reads, yields one record per CDR3 protein. The data contain about 320,000 distinct CDR3 sequences, about 10% of them singletons. Material: CD4+ T cells sorted from PBMCs, obtained 45 days after the yellow fever booster vaccination. The receptors come from a man younger than 30 who received the YFV17D yellow fever vaccine.

This clonotype turned up a few times. This chain joins TRBV29-1 and TRBJ2-5, with D possibly being TRBD2 (6 bases). V was clipped by 4 bases and J by 1 base, with 10 bases between them. The CDR3 consists of 13 residues. The germline gives CDR1 SQVTM, CDR2 ANQGSEA. The CDR3 reads CSVGGDGQETQYF. CDR3 nucleotide sequence: TGCAGCGTTGGGGGGGACGGCCAAGAGACCCAGTACTTC. Variable domain in full (rest from reference TRBV29-1 and TRBJ2-5): SAVISQKPSRDICQRGTSLTIQCQVDSQVTMMFWYRQQPGQSLTLIATANQGSEATYESGFVIDKFPISRPNLTFSTLTVSNMSPEDSSIYLCSVGGDGQETQYFGPGTRLLVL.

This clonotype was observed many times. This chain joins TRBV21-1 and TRBJ2-7; the table assigns TRBD2, which was not confirmed against the DNA. TRBV21-1 is listed as a pseudogene. The CDR3 is made up of 17 amino acids. The CDR3, as DNA: TGTGCCAGCAGCAATCTAATACTAGCGGGGGATCCCTACGAGCAGTACTTC. Protein sequence: CASSNLILAGDPYEQYF.

J is TRBJ2-5 and V is TRBV20-1; 14 nucleotides line up with TRBD2. The V gene's germline CDR1 is DFQATT and CDR2 SNEGSKA (reference sequence). V shed 6 bases, J shed 4 bases, and the junction held 4 bases outside the gene matches. The length of the CDR3 is 14 residues. The CDR3, as DNA: TGCAGTGCCGGACTAGCGGGGGGCGGAGAGACCCAGTACTTC. Protein sequence: CSAGLAGGGETQYF.

This clonotype was observed a few times. CDR3 coding DNA: TGCGCCAGCACAAATCGAGGGGTGGCGAACACCGGGGAGCTGTTTTTT. This sequence encodes CASTNRGVANTGELFF. This chain links TRBV5-1 with TRBJ2-2, with D possibly being TRBD1 or TRBD2 (5 bases each). Trimming took 6 bases from V and 0 from J, leaving 15 bases between them. The CDR3 consists of 16 residues. Germline CDR1 SGHRS, CDR2 YFSETQ.

The V gene is TRBV7-3, the J gene TRBJ2-1; tentative D call: TRBD2 (6 bases). Trimming removed 3 bases at V and 6 bases at J, with 12 bases between. Germline CDR1 SGHTA, CDR2 FQGTGA. The CDR3 extends over 14 amino acids. The CDR3 here is CASSFTPGGNEQFF. For the CDR3, the DNA is TGTGCCAGCAGCTTTACCCCCGGGGGCAATGAGCAGTTCTTC.

J is TRBJ1-1 and V is TRBV4-1, with D uncertain. The CDR3 is 15 residues long. Trimming cost V 4 bases and J 1 base, with 13 bases left between them. Germline CDR1 is MGHRA and CDR2 is YSYEKL. CDR3 DNA: TGCGCCAGCAGCCTGAGCCGGGCGCAGAACACTGAAGCTTTCTTT. Protein product: CASSLSRAQNTEAFF.

This clonotype was counted only a few times. This sequence joins TRBV20-1 and TRBJ1-4, with a weak D call TRBD1 (5 bases). V lost 2 bases and J 10 bases, leaving 23 bases between the germline ends. The CDR3 totals 16 residues. CDR1 and CDR2 (germline): DFQATT, SNEGSKA (reference sequence). The CDR3 DNA reads TGCAGTGCTAGAAACGCAGGGATAGGGGCCTCGGGAAAACTGTTTTTT. Translating gives CSARNAGIGASGKLFF.

This clonotype was recorded a few times. The chain carries TRBV20-1 and TRBJ2-5; 8 bases match TRBD2. Looked up from germline, CDR1 is DFQATT and CDR2 is SNEGSKA (reference sequence). V lost 6 bases to trimming and J lost 2 bases; unmatched junction nucleotides: 14. This CDR3 is built from 16 residues. The CDR3 DNA follows: TGCAGTGCCACCGGGGGGCTAGCGGGTCTTCAAGAGACCCAGTACTTC. Translating gives CSATGGLAGLQETQYF.

This chain links TRBV20-1 with TRBJ2-3; no firm D call. Germline CDR1 and CDR2: DFQATT and SNEGSKA (reference sequence). The CDR3 is 12 residues long. The V gene lost 2 bases and the J gene lost 5 bases, with 8 bases spanning the gap. CDR3 sequence: CSARSRIDTQYF. The CDR3, as DNA: TGCAGTGCTAGATCCCGAATAGATACGCAGTATTTT.

The rearrangement uses TRBV12-3 or TRBV12-4 and TRBJ2-2, with D perhaps being TRBD1 or TRBD2 (6 bases each). The germline V and J ends were trimmed by 3 bases and 3 bases, with 8 bases remaining between them. The CDR3 totals 14 residues. The CDR3: CASSFRGHTGELFF. The DNA of the CDR3 is TGTGCCAGCAGTTTTCGGGGGCACACCGGGGAGCTGTTTTTT.

This clonotype was detected a few times. The chain carries TRBV5-1 and TRBJ2-1; D not certain. CDR1 SGHRS and CDR2 YFSETQ come from the germline V gene. Deletions cut 1 base from V and 9 bases from J, with 14 bases between. The CDR3 contains 14 residues. The CDR3 nucleotides are TGCGCCAGCAGCTTGACGACCACTTTTGGTGAGCAGTTCTTC. Its translation: CASSLTTTFGEQFF. The full variable domain, completed using reference TRBV5-1 and TRBJ2-1, is KAGVTQTPRYLIKTRGQQVTLSCSPISGHRSVSWYQQTPGQGLQFLFEYFSETQRNKGNFPGRFSGRQFSNSRSEMNVSTLELGDSALYLCASSLTTTFGEQFFGPGTRLTVL.

This clonotype has only a few counts. The J gene is TRBJ2-2, the V gene TRBV20-1; D unresolved. The CDR3 sequence is 13 residues long. Germline V gene data show CDR1 as DFQATT and CDR2 as SNEGSKA (reference sequence). The V end lost 0 bases, the J end lost 6 bases, and 8 bases lay between the germline ends. The CDR3 region is CSARDFWAGELFF. The CDR3 coding sequence is TGCAGTGCTAGAGATTTTTGGGCCGGGGAGCTGTTTTTT.

This clonotype was observed many times. V and J are TRBV25-1 and TRBJ2-2, with 7 bases lining up with TRBD1. This CDR3 region has 13 residues. Looked up from germline, CDR1 is MGHDK and CDR2 is SYGVNS. Trimming at V came to 2 bases and at J to 6 bases, leaving 0 bases not matched to a gene. The DNA for the CDR3 is TGTGCCAGCAGTGAACAGGGGGCCGGGGAGCTGTTTTTT. Translated, it gives CASSEQGAGELFF.

The genes are TRBV28 and TRBJ2-4; 7 bases match TRBD1. The CDR3 runs 14 residues. V was pared by 2 bases and J by 3 bases, with 1 base of the junction left unmatched. Germline CDR1 and CDR2: MDHEN and SYDVKM. The CDR3 reads CASSLGDSKNIQYF. CDR3 DNA: TGTGCCAGCAGTTTAGGGGACAGCAAAAACATTCAGTACTTC.

This clonotype was counted a few times. The V call is TRBV7-2, the J call TRBJ2-3, with a weak D call TRBD2 (5 bases). Trimming pared 1 base from V and 8 bases from J, leaving 10 bases between. Germline V lookup: CDR1 SGHTA, CDR2 FQGNSA. This CDR3 has 13 amino acids. Here the CDR3 DNA reads TGTGCCAGCAGCTTAGAGAGGGTGGTTACGCAGTATTTT. Protein product: CASSLERVVTQYF.

This clonotype was observed a few times. The chain recombines TRBV5-1 with TRBJ1-3, with a weak D call TRBD1 (6 bases). V lost 4 bases and J 2 bases, leaving 16 bases between the germline ends. Germline CDR1 is SGHRS and CDR2 is YFSETQ. The CDR3 runs to 16 residues. CDR3 region: CASSLLGGGAGNTIYF. In DNA, the CDR3 is TGCGCCAGCAGCCTGTTAGGAGGGGGAGCTGGAAACACCATATATTTT. The full variable domain, completed using reference TRBV5-1 and TRBJ1-3, is KAGVTQTPRYLIKTRGQQVTLSCSPISGHRSVSWYQQTPGQGLQFLFEYFSETQRNKGNFPGRFSGRQFSNSRSEMNVSTLELGDSALYLCASSLLGGGAGNTIYFGEGSWLTVV.

A few counts support this clonotype. The chain combines TRBV7-6 with TRBJ2-3, with D unresolved. Per the germline V gene, CDR1 is SGHVS and CDR2 is FNYEAQ. Trimming left V 3 bases short and J 5 bases short, with 9 bases between. This CDR3 spans 13 amino acids. The CDR3 DNA follows: TGTGCCAGCAGCTTCGCGCTTATAGATACGCAGTATTTT. Its protein is CASSFALIDTQYF.

This clonotype has just a few counts. The J gene is TRBJ2-5, the V gene TRBV12-3 or TRBV12-4; D gene uncertain. The germline V and J ends were trimmed by 6 bases and 4 bases, with 12 bases remaining between them. This CDR3 contains 13 residues. This chain's CDR3 is CASSPTRTETQYF. DNA for the CDR3: TGTGCCAGCAGCCCCACCAGGACAGAGACCCAGTACTTC.

This clonotype was counted only a few times. The rearrangement joins TRBV5-6 to TRBJ2-1; D tentatively fits TRBD1 or TRBD2 (5 bases each). This CDR3 is built from 15 residues. Germline values: CDR1 SGHDT, CDR2 YYEEEE. Trimming pared 2 bases from V and 6 bases from J, leaving 15 bases between. The CDR3 is CASSFTTGARNEQFF. CDR3 bases: TGTGCCAGCAGCTTTACTACCGGGGCTCGCAATGAGCAGTTCTTC.

This clonotype was seen many times. The V and J genes are TRBV12-3 or TRBV12-4 and TRBJ1-1; possibly TRBD1 for D (6 bases). CDR3 length equals 14 residues. Deletions cut 5 bases from V and 11 bases from J, with 21 bases between. CDR3 sequence: CASSDQTGPKRAFF. As DNA, the CDR3 is TGTGCCAGCAGTGACCAGACAGGACCAAAGCGGGCTTTCTTT.

This chain joins TRBV30 and TRBJ2-5, with D hard to call. Germline CDR1 reads GTSNPN; CDR2 reads SVGIG (reference sequence). The CDR3 has 13 residues. Trimming took off 5 bases at V and 5 bases at J, with 15 bases between the two ends. CDR3 in amino acids: CAWDRGSRETQYF. DNA of the CDR3: TGTGCCTGGGACCGAGGCAGCCGGGAGACCCAGTACTTC.

This clonotype was seen a handful of times. The V gene is TRBV20-1, the J gene TRBJ1-2; the match to TRBD1 covers 7 bases. Germline V gene lookup returns CDR1 DFQATT and CDR2 SNEGSKA (reference sequence). Trimming removed 3 bases from V and 7 bases from J; junction bases left unmatched: 11. The CDR3 is 14 residues long. CDR3 loop: CSASPFDRVAGYTF. In nucleotides, the CDR3 is TGCAGTGCTAGTCCCTTCGACAGGGTGGCTGGCTACACCTTC.